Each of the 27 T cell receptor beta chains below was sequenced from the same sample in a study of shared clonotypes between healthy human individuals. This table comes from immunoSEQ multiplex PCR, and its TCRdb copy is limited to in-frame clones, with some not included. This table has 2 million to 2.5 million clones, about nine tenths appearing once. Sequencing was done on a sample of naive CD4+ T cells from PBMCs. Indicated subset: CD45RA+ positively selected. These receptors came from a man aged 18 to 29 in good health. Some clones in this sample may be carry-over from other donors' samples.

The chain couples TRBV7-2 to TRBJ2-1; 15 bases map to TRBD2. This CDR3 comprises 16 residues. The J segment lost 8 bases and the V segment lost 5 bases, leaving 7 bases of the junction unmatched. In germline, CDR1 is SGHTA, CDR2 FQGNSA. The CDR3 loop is CASSAGLAGGPYEQFF. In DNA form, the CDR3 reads TGTGCCAGCAGCGCTGGACTAGCGGGAGGGCCCTATGAGCAGTTCTTC.

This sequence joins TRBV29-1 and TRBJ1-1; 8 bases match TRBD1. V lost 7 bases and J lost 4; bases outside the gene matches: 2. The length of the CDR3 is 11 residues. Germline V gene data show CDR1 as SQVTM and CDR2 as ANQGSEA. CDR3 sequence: CSAGQVTEAFF. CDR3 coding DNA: TGCAGCGCGGGACAGGTCACTGAAGCTTTCTTT.

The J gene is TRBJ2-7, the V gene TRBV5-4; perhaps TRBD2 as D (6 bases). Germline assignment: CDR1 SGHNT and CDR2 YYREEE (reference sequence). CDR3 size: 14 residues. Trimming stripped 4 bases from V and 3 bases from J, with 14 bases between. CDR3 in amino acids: CASSRSGEVYEQYF. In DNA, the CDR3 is TGTGCCAGCAGCCGATCGGGGGAGGTCTACGAGCAGTACTTC.

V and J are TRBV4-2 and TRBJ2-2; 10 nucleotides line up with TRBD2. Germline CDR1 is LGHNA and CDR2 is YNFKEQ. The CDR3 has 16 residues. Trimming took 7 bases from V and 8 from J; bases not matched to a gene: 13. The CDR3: CASKRIAGGMAGELFF. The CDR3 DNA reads TGTGCCAGCAAGAGAATAGCGGGAGGAATGGCGGGGGAGCTGTTTTTT.

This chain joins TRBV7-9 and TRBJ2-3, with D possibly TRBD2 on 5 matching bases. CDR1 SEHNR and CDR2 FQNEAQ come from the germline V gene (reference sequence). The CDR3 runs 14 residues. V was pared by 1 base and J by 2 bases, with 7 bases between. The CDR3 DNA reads TGTGCCAGCAGCTTAGGGACTGTCACAGATACGCAGTATTTT. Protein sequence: CASSLGTVTDTQYF.

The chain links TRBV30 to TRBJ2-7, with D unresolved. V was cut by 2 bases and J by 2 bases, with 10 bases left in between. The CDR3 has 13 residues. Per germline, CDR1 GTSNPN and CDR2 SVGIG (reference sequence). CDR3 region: CAWSSAVPYEQYF. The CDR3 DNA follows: TGTGCCTGGAGTTCGGCTGTCCCCTACGAGCAGTACTTC.

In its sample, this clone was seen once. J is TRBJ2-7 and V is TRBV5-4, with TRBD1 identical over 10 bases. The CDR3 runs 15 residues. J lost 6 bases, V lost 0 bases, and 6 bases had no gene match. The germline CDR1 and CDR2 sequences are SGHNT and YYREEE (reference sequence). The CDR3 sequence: CASSLAGTGAAEQYF. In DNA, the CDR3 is TGTGCCAGCAGCTTGGCCGGGACAGGGGCGGCCGAGCAGTACTTC.

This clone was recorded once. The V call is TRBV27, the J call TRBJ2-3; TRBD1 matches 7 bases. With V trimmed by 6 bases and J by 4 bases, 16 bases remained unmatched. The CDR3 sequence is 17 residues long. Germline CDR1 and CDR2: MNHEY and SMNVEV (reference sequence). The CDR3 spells CASSRRPGQLIADTQYF. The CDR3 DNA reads TGTGCCAGCAGCCGAAGACCGGGACAGCTCATTGCAGATACGCAGTATTTT.

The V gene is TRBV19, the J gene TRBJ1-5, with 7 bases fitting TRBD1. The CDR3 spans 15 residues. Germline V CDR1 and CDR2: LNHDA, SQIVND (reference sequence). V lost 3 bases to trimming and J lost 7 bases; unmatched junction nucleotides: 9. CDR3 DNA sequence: TGTGCCAGTAGTATCACTAGGAGGGGGCGACAGCCCCAGCATTTT. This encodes CASSITRRGRQPQHF. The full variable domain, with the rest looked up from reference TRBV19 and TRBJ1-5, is DGGITQSPKYLFRKEGQNVTLSCEQNLNHDAMYWYRQDPGQGLRLIYYSQIVNDFQKGDIAEGYSVSREKKESFPLTVTSAQKNPTAFYLCASSITRRGRQPQHFGDGTRLSIL.

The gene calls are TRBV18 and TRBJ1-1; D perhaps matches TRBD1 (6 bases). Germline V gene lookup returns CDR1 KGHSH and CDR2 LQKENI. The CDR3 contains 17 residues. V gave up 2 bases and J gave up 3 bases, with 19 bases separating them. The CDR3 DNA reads TGTGCCAGCTCACCAGGGATTCGGAGACAGGAGGACACTGAAGCTTTCTTT. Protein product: CASSPGIRRQEDTEAFF.

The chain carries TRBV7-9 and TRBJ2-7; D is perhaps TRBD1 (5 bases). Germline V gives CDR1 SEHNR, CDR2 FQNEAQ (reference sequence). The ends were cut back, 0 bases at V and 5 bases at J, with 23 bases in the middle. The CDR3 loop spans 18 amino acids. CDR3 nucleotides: TGTGCCAGCAGCTTAGCGGGAAGGGGTGATCCCAGTCCCCACGAGCAGTACTTC. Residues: CASSLAGRGDPSPHEQYF.

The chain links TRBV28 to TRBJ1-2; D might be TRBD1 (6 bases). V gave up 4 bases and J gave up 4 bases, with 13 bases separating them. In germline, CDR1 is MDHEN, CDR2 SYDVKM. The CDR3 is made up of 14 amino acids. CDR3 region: CASSYNRAPYGYTF. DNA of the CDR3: TGTGCCAGCAGTTACAACAGGGCCCCCTATGGCTACACCTTC.

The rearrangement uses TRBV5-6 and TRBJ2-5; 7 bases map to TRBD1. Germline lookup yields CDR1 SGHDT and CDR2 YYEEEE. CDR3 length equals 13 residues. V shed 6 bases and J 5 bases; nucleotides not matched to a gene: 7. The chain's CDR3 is CASNRDSRETQYF. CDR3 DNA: TGTGCCAGCAATAGGGACAGTCGGGAGACCCAGTACTTC.

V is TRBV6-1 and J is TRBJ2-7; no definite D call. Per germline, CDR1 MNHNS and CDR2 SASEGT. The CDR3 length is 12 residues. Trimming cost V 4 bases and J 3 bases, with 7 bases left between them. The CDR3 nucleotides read TGTGCCAGCAGTGCCGGCCGCTACGAGCAGTACTTC. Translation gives CASSAGRYEQYF.

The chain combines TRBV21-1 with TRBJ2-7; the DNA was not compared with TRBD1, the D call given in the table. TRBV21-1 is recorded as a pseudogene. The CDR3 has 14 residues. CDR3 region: CASSRTGADYEQYF. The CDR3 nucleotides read TGTGCCAGCAGCAGGACAGGGGCCGATTACGAGCAGTACTTC.

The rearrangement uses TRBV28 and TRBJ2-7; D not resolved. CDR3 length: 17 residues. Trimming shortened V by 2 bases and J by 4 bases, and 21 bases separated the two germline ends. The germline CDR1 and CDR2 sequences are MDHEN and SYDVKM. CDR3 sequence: CASSLRSRPRALYEQYF. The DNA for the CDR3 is TGTGCCAGCAGTTTACGGTCCCGACCTAGGGCCCTATACGAGCAGTACTTC.

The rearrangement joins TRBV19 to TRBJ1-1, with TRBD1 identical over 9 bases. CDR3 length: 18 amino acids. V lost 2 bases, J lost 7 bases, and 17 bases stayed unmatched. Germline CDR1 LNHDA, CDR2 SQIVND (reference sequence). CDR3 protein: CASSIRWGTGPKPHEAFF. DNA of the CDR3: TGTGCCAGTAGTATACGTTGGGGGACAGGGCCCAAACCACATGAAGCTTTCTTT.

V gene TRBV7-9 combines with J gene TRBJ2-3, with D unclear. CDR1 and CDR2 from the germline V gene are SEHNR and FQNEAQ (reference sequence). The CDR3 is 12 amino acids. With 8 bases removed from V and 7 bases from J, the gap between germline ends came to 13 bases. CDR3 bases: TGTGCCAGCTGCACCCAATCTAATACGCAGTATTTT. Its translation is CASCTQSNTQYF.

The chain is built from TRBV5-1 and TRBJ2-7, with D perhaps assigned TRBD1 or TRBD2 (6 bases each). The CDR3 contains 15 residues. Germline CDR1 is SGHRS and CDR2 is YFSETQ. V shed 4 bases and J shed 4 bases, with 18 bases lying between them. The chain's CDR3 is CASSPGPRGLYEQYF. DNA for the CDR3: TGCGCCAGCAGCCCCGGGCCCAGGGGACTTTACGAGCAGTACTTC.

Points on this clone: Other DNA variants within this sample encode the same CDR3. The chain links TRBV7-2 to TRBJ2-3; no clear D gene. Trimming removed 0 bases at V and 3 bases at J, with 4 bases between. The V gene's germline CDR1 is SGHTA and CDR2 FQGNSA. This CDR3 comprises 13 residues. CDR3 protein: CASSLARTDTQYF. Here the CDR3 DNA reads TGTGCCAGCAGCTTAGCCCGAACAGATACGCAGTATTTT.

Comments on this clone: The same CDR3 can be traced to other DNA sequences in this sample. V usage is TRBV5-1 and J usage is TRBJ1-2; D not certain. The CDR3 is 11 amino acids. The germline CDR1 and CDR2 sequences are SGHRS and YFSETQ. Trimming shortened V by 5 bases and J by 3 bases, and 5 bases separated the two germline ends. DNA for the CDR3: TGCGCCAGCAGTTCTGACTATGGCTACACCTTC. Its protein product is CASSSDYGYTF.

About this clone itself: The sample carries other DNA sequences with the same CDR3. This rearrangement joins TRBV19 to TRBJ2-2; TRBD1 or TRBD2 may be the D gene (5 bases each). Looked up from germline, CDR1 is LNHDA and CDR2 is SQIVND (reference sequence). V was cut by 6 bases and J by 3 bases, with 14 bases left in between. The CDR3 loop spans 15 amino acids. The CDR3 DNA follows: TGTGCCAGTAGCGATCGGGACGGATACACCGGGGAGCTGTTTTTT. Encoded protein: CASSDRDGYTGELFF.

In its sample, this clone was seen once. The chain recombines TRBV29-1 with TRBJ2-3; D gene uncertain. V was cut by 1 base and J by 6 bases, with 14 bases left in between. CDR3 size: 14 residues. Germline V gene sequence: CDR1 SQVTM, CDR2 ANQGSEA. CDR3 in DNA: TGCAGCGTTGAAGTTTTAGCAGCCCGGGATACGCAGTATTTT. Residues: CSVEVLAARDTQYF.

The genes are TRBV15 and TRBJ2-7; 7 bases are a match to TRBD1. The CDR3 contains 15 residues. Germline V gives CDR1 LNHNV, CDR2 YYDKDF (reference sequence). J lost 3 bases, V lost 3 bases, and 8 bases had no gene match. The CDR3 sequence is CATSRGARDSYEQYF. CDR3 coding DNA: TGTGCCACCAGCAGGGGAGCCAGGGACAGCTACGAGCAGTACTTC.

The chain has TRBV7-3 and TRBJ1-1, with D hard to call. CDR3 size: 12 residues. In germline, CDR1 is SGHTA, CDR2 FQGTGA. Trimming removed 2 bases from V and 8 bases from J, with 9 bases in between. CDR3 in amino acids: CASSLVTYEAFF. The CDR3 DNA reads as TGTGCCAGCAGCTTAGTGACGTACGAAGCTTTCTTT.

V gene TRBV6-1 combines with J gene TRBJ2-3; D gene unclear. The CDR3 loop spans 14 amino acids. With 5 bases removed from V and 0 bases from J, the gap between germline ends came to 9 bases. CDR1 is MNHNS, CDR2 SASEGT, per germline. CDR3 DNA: TGTGCCAGCAGTCGAGTGGGCAGCACAGATACGCAGTATTTT. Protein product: CASSRVGSTDTQYF.

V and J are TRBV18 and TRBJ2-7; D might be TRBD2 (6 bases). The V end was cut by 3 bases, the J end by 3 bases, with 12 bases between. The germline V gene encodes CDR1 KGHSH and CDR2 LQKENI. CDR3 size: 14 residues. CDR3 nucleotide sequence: TGTGCCAGCTCACCCCAGACTAGTGTCTACGAGCAGTACTTC. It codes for CASSPQTSVYEQYF. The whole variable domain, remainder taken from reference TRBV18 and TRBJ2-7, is NAGVMQNPRHLVRRRGQEARLRCSPMKGHSHVYWYRQLPEEGLKFMVYLQKENIIDESGMPKERFSAEFPKEGPSILRIQQVVRGDSAAYFCASSPQTSVYEQYFGPGTRLTVT.